This T cell receptor beta chain was obtained from a study of PD-1 blockade in classical Hodgkin lymphoma. Regarding the study as a whole: A significant rise in TCR diversity by C4D1 was seen for CD4+ but not CD8+ cells. Newly diagnosed patients had diversity similar to the baseline diversity of complete responders.

There was relapse after autologous stem cell transplantation in every patient, and there was variation in brentuximab vedotin exposure. Investigators obtained CD8+ T cells from thawed PBMCs by magnetic negative selection. Best responses included complete response and partial response; otherwise, the best response was progressive disease. Of note for this clone: Its antigen is currently unknown.

Measured with immunoSEQ multiplex PCR; TCRdb has only the in-frame clones, and not every one. The sample holds about 29,000 clones, almost 90% seen once. Germline lookup yields CDR1 MDHEN and CDR2 SYDVKM. This CDR3 region has 11 residues. V lost 3 bases, J lost 9 bases, and 6 bases lay in between. The TCR comes from a human donor with classical Hodgkin lymphoma. The sample here was CD8+ T cells from blood, taken at baseline. V is TRBV28 and J is TRBJ1-3; D call uncertain. CDR3 sequence: CASSFRGTIYF. In DNA, the CDR3 is TGTGCCAGCAGTTTCCGCGGCACCATATATTTT.